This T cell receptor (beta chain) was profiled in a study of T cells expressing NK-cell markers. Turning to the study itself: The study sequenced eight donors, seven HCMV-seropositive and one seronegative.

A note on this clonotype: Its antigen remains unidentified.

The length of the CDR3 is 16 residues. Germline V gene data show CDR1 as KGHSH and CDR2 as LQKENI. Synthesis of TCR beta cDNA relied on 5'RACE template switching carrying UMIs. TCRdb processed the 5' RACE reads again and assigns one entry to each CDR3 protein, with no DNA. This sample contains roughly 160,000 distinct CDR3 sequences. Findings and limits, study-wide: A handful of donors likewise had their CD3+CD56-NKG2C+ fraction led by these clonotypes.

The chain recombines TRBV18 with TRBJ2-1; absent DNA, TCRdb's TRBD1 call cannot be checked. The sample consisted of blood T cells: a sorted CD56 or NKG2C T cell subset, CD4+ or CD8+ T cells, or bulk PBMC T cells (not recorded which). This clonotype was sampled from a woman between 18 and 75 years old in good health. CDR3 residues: CASSPLGQGDYNEQFF.